The 19 T cell receptor beta chains reported below all come from one sample, sequenced in a study of blood T cell repertoires in COVID-19. Measured with immunoSEQ multiplex PCR; TCRdb has only the in-frame clones, and not every one. The sample has 200,000 to 250,000 clones; about 86% are singletons. The sample consisted of peripheral blood. These receptors all come from an elderly man with acute or convalescent COVID-19.

The rearrangement joins TRBV5-6 to TRBJ2-5; D remains unclear. The germline V gene encodes CDR1 SGHDT and CDR2 YYEEEE. This CDR3 comprises 16 residues. The V gene lost 0 bases and the J gene lost 0 bases, with 12 bases spanning the gap. CDR3: CASSLEQNLYQETQYF. The CDR3, as DNA: TGTGCCAGCAGCTTGGAACAGAATCTGTACCAAGAGACCCAGTACTTC.

V and J are TRBV27 and TRBJ2-1; TRBD2 aligns across 7 bases. The CDR3 covers 14 residues. The junction had 2 bases not matched to a gene; V was cut back by 0 bases and J by 6 bases. Germline values: CDR1 MNHEY, CDR2 SMNVEV (reference sequence). The CDR3 protein is CASSLSRTSNEQFF. The CDR3 coding sequence is TGTGCCAGCAGTTTATCGAGGACTAGCAATGAGCAGTTCTTC.

The chain links TRBV2 to TRBJ1-1, with 7 bases that match TRBD1. Germline CDR1 is SNHLY and CDR2 is FYNNEI. There are 16 residues in the CDR3. Losses at the gene ends were 5 bases for V and 0 bases for J; bases not matched to a gene: 9. The CDR3: CASSPSRDRVNTEAFF. In nucleotides, the CDR3 is TGTGCCAGCAGTCCTTCACGCGACAGGGTGAACACTGAAGCTTTCTTT.

The rearrangement joins TRBV13 to TRBJ2-2; weak D call: TRBD1 (6 bases). Germline V gene lookup returns CDR1 PRHDT and CDR2 FYEKMQ (reference sequence). The V end lost 2 bases, the J end lost 0 bases, and 19 bases lay between the germline ends. CDR3 length: 19 amino acids. The CDR3 sequence: CASSLISGESLANTGELFF. DNA for the CDR3: TGTGCCAGCAGCTTAATTTCAGGGGAGAGTCTCGCGAACACCGGGGAGCTGTTTTTT.

To note about this clone: The germline gene is not matched at one end of the junction; a read error may be the cause. The J gene is TRBJ2-7, the V gene TRBV5-1; a possible D gene is TRBD1 (6 bases). Germline V lookup: CDR1 SGHRS, CDR2 YFSETQ. The CDR3 length is 16 residues. For the CDR3, the DNA is TGCGCCAGCAGCCGGCAGGGTCAGGGGCCCGAAACCCTGGGCGTCTTC. Its protein product is CASSRQGQGPETLGVF.

J is TRBJ1-1 and V is TRBV6-5; D is undetermined. The CDR3 covers 13 residues. V shed 5 bases and J shed 1 base, with 8 bases lying between them. Germline-derived CDR1 and CDR2 are MNHEY and SVGAGI. The CDR3 spells CASSLQWNTEAFF. CDR3 coding DNA: TGTGCCAGCAGTCTACAGTGGAACACTGAAGCTTTCTTT.

The table lists this clone with a count of one. At one of its ends the junction is not consistent with the germline gene, which may arise from a read error. DNA for the CDR3: TGTGTCAGCAGTTTATGGCCTGTCACAAAGGAAAAACTGTTTTTT. Encoded protein: CVSSLWPVTKEKLFF. The V and J genes are TRBV28 and TRBJ1-4, with no clear D. The CDR3 totals 15 residues. CDR1 and CDR2 from the germline V gene are MDHEN and SYDVKM.

A single count supports this clone. The rearrangement links TRBV6-6 to TRBJ1-5, with D unresolved. The CDR3 has 14 amino acids. CDR1 MNHNY and CDR2 SVGAGI come from the germline V gene (reference sequence). Trimming stripped 4 bases from V and 6 bases from J, with 13 bases between. The CDR3 is CASSSNNPGQPQHF. The CDR3 coding sequence is TGTGCCAGCAGTTCCAACAATCCAGGTCAGCCCCAGCATTTT.

V is TRBV18 and J is TRBJ2-7, with 7 positions matching TRBD1. Per germline, CDR1 KGHSH and CDR2 LQKENI. The CDR3 runs 15 residues. V dropped 3 bases and J dropped 9; count of bases not matched to a gene: 14. The CDR3 sequence is CASSPQGGQGPGQYF. The CDR3 coding sequence is TGTGCCAGCTCACCGCAAGGGGGCCAGGGACCCGGGCAGTACTTC.

The rearrangement links TRBV12-5 to TRBJ2-3, with TRBD1 identical over 7 bases. The trim removed 3 bases at V and 11 bases at J, leaving 8 bases unmatched. From germline, CDR1 is LGHNT and CDR2 FRNRAP. The CDR3 covers 13 residues. For the CDR3, the DNA is TGTGCTAGTGGTTTAAGACCGCAGGGGGTGCAGTATTTT. This gives the protein CASGLRPQGVQYF. The variable domain in full, with the rest retrieved from reference TRBV12-5 and TRBJ2-3, is DARVTQTPRHKVTEMGQEVTMRCQPILGHNTVFWYRQTMMQGLELLAYFRNRAPLDDSGMPKDRFSAEMPDATLATLKIQPSEPRDSAVYFCASGLRPQGVQYFGPGTRLTVL.

The genes are TRBV12-3 or TRBV12-4 and TRBJ2-2; D is uncertain. The CDR3 is made up of 13 amino acids. V lost 5 bases and J 2 bases, leaving 6 bases between the germline ends. CDR3 residues: CASSPYNTGELFF. As DNA, the CDR3 is TGTGCCAGCAGTCCCTATAACACCGGGGAGCTGTTTTTT.

The chain links TRBV2 to TRBJ1-6; D possibly corresponds to TRBD1 (5 bases). V was pared by 7 bases and J by 2 bases, with 9 bases between. This CDR3 region has 14 residues. In germline, CDR1 is SNHLY, CDR2 FYNNEI. The DNA of the CDR3 is TGTGCCAGCATTCCCAGGGCCTATAATTCACCCCTCCACTTT. This sequence encodes CASIPRAYNSPLHF.

V usage is TRBV7-9 and J usage is TRBJ2-7, with D uncertain. CDR1 is SEHNR and CDR2 is FQNEAQ in the germline V gene (reference sequence). This CDR3 is built from 12 residues. Trimming stripped 1 base from V and 7 bases from J, with 8 bases between. The CDR3 is CASSLVRQEQYF. CDR3 DNA: TGTGCCAGCAGCTTAGTCCGCCAGGAGCAGTACTTC. Based on the CDR3 plus reference TRBV7-9 and TRBJ2-7, the full variable domain is DTGVSQNPRHKITKRGQNVTFRCDPISEHNRLYWYRQTLGQGPEFLTYFQNEAQLEKSRLLSDRFSAERPKGSFSTLEIQRTEQGDSAMYLCASSLVRQEQYFGPGTRLTVT.

V usage is TRBV5-1 and J usage is TRBJ1-6; possibly TRBD1 for D (5 bases). Germline CDR1 SGHRS, CDR2 YFSETQ. This CDR3 has 15 residues. Trimming pared 3 bases from V and 7 bases from J, leaving 14 bases between. This CDR3 reads CASSSQGGTNSPLHF. The CDR3 coding sequence is TGCGCCAGCAGCTCTCAGGGTGGAACGAATTCACCCCTCCACTTT.

The rearrangement joins TRBV4-2 to TRBJ2-3, with TRBD2 identical over 12 bases. The CDR3 is 16 residues long. Trimming at V came to 0 bases and at J to 6 bases, leaving 4 bases not matched to a gene. Germline lookup yields CDR1 LGHNA and CDR2 YNFKEQ. DNA for the CDR3: TGTGCCAGCAGCCAAGATCTAGCGGGGGGGCTGGATACGCAGTATTTT. Its translation is CASSQDLAGGLDTQYF.

This rearrangement joins TRBV6-1 to TRBJ1-2; D is ambiguous. CDR3 length equals 15 residues. V gave up 1 base and J gave up 2 bases, with 11 bases separating them. CDR1 is MNHNS, CDR2 SASEGT, per germline. The CDR3 DNA sequence: TGTGCCAGCAGTGAAGGTTGGCGGGAAAACTATGGCTACACCTTC. Translated, it gives CASSEGWRENYGYTF.

The chain couples TRBV19 to TRBJ2-5, with 7 bases identical to TRBD2. J lost 2 bases, V lost 8 bases, and 5 bases had no gene match. The CDR3 contains 13 residues. Germline V gene data show CDR1 as LNHDA and CDR2 as SQIVND (reference sequence). CDR3 coding DNA: TGTGCCAGTGGCCCTAGCGGTCAAGAGACCCAGTACTTC. Translation gives CASGPSGQETQYF.

This chain joins TRBV5-1 and TRBJ1-2; D remains ambiguous. CDR1 SGHRS and CDR2 YFSETQ come from the germline V gene. Trimming cost V 8 bases and J 5 bases, with 16 bases left between them. The CDR3 has 13 amino acids. The CDR3 DNA reads TGCGCCAGTGCCACACTGAGGGATTATGGCTACACCTTC. Protein: CASATLRDYGYTF.

The V gene is TRBV28, the J gene TRBJ2-1, with D perhaps TRBD2 (6 bases). Germline CDR1 MDHEN, CDR2 SYDVKM. The CDR3 loop spans 11 amino acids. Trimming removed 6 bases from V and 12 bases from J, with 12 bases in between. Here the CDR3 reads CASRGTRGQFF. CDR3 nucleotides: TGTGCCAGCAGGGGGACTCGGGGGCAGTTCTTC.